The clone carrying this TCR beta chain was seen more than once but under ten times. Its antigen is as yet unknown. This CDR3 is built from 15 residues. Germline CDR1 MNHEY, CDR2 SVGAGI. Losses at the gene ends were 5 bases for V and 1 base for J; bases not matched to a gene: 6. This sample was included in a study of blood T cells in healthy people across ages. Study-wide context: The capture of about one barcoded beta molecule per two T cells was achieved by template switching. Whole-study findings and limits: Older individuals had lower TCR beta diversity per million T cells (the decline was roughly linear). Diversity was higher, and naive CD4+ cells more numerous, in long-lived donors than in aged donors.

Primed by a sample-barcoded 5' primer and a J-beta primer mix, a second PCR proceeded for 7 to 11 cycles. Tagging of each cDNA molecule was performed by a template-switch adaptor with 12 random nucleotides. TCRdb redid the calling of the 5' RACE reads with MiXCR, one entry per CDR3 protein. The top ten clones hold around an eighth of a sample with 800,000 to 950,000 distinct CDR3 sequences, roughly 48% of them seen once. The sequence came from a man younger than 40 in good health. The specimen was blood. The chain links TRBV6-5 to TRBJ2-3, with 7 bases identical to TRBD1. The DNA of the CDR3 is TGTGCCAGCAGTCGTGGGACAGTAGGCACAGATACGCAGTATTTT. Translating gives CASSRGTVGTDTQYF.